A single sample gave rise to the 25 T cell receptor beta chains below, sequenced in a study of CD8 T cells in ankylosing spondylitis (dated by TCRdb to the late 2010s). The library relied on 5' RACE. The instrument given in TCRdb is Illumina HiSeq 2500. TCRdb reprocessed the public reads (quality trimming at Q25 with fastp, clone calling with MiXCR) and kept in-frame beta chains. Identical CDR3 proteins give one entry, which carries the most common genes and DNA. The table for this sample lists approximately 520,000 distinct CDR3 sequences; approximately 5% of them were counted only once. The ten largest clones add up to 3% to 4.5% of the sample. Overall study outcomes, separate from this receptor: Blood from ankylosing spondylitis patients appeared to be characterized by a TCR beta motif made up of eight highly homologous amino acid variants.

These receptors' antigens are unknown. Sequenced material: blood, either unsorted or a sorted T cell fraction (not recorded which). These receptors originate from a male donor with ankylosing spondylitis.

This chain links TRBV6-2 or TRBV6-3 with TRBJ2-7; D remains unclear. The CDR3 consists of 12 residues. The germline V gene has CDR1 MNHEY and CDR2 SVGEGT. V was trimmed by 5 bases and J by 5 bases, leaving 10 bases between them. The CDR3 sequence is CASSNAPNEQYF. Here the CDR3 DNA reads TGTGCCAGCAGTAACGCGCCTAACGAGCAGTACTTC.

This clonotype came up many times. The V gene is TRBV10-1, the J gene TRBJ2-1; tentative D call: TRBD2 (5 bases). This CDR3 contains 14 residues. V was trimmed by 3 bases and J by 2 bases, leaving 8 bases between them. Looked up from germline, CDR1 is WNHNN and CDR2 is SYGVQD (reference sequence). CDR3 sequence reads: CASSDLATYNEQFF. CDR3 nucleotides: TGCGCCAGCAGTGACCTAGCAACCTACAATGAGCAGTTCTTC.

This clonotype was recorded many times. V and J are TRBV5-5 and TRBJ2-2, with D unclear. Germline V gene sequence: CDR1 SGHKS, CDR2 YYEKEE (reference sequence). The V end was cut by 4 bases, the J end by 0 bases, with 10 bases between. This CDR3 spans 15 amino acids. CDR3 in DNA: TGTGCCAGCAGCCAGGACGGAGCGAACACCGGGGAGCTGTTTTTT. Translation: CASSQDGANTGELFF.

The chain employs TRBV29-1 and TRBJ2-1; 9 nucleotides align to TRBD2. Trimming took 1 base from V and 10 from J; bases not matched to a gene: 17. CDR1 SQVTM and CDR2 ANQGSEA come from the germline V gene. This CDR3 has 17 residues. The CDR3 region is CSVEGPFAGGDSREQFF. The CDR3 DNA is TGCAGCGTTGAAGGTCCTTTCGCGGGAGGGGACTCTCGGGAGCAGTTCTTC.

This clonotype was counted a few times. V gene TRBV3-1 combines with J gene TRBJ1-1; D gene unclear. The V and J ends lost 4 bases and 5 bases respectively, with 14 bases between them. Germline V CDR1 and CDR2: LGHDT, YNNKEL (reference sequence). The CDR3 contains 14 residues. This CDR3 reads CASSRNLPGTEAFF. DNA of the CDR3: TGTGCCAGCAGCCGGAACCTCCCCGGGACTGAAGCTTTCTTT.

The sample holds many counts of this clonotype. It is unclear where the CDR3 begins or ends on the DNA, so no DNA is shown, and the CDR3 is as TCRdb lists it. The chain joins TRBV24-1 to TRBJ2-5; TRBD2 was called by the table and not checked on the DNA. Counting both end residues, the CDR3 totals 18 amino acids. The V gene's germline CDR1 is KGHDR and CDR2 SFDVKD. This CDR3 reads CATSDAISAAEGQETQYF.

This clonotype was picked up many times. V gene TRBV12-3 or TRBV12-4 combines with J gene TRBJ2-2, with 11 bases matching TRBD1. This CDR3 spans 14 amino acids. J lost 6 bases, V lost 4 bases, and 1 base had no gene match. The chain's CDR3 is CASSWGQGAGELFF. CDR3 in DNA: TGTGCCAGCAGTTGGGGACAGGGGGCCGGGGAGCTGTTTTTT.

In this sample, this clonotype turned up a few times. V is TRBV6-5 and J is TRBJ2-3; D ambiguous. The CDR3 sequence is 15 residues long. V was pared by 2 bases and J by 1 base, with 10 bases between. Germline CDR1 is MNHEY and CDR2 is SVGAGI. The DNA of the CDR3 is TGTGCCAGCAGTTACCGGAGTTCACGCACAGATACGCAGTATTTT. This codes for CASSYRSSRTDTQYF.

This clonotype was seen repeatedly, ten times or more. The chain combines TRBV6-2 or TRBV6-3 with TRBJ1-2; D perhaps matches TRBD1 (5 bases). From germline, CDR1 is MNHEY and CDR2 SVGEGT. The CDR3 consists of 16 residues. The germline V and J ends were trimmed by 0 bases and 4 bases, with 15 bases remaining between them. CDR3 DNA: TGTGCCAGCAGTTACTCCCGCTGGGGGATCTCCTATGGCTACACCTTC. Amino acid sequence: CASSYSRWGISYGYTF.

This clonotype showed up many times. Here the CDR3 DNA reads TGTGCCAGCGGTACTCCCTATGCCGGGACAGGTCGTACGAGGGACCAGCCCCAGCATTTT. It is translated as CASGTPYAGTGRTRDQPQHF. The V and J genes are TRBV4-2 and TRBJ1-5; 8 positions agree with TRBD1. From germline, CDR1 is LGHNA and CDR2 YNFKEQ. V dropped 8 bases and J dropped 7; count of bases not matched to a gene: 28. CDR3 length: 20 residues.

This clonotype was seen many times. The J gene is TRBJ2-7, the V gene TRBV4-2, with TRBD1 identical over 8 bases. CDR1 and CDR2 from the germline V gene are LGHNA and YNFKEQ. The CDR3 contains 15 residues. J lost 6 bases, V lost 4 bases, and 11 bases had no gene match. Here the CDR3 reads CASSLPTGGMAEQYF. Here the CDR3 DNA reads TGTGCCAGCAGCCTACCTACAGGGGGGATGGCCGAGCAGTACTTC.

This clonotype occurred many times. The chain employs TRBV6-1 and TRBJ2-6, with 7 bases matching TRBD1. Trimming removed 5 bases from V and 2 bases from J; junction bases left unmatched: 3. This CDR3 is 15 amino acids long. Germline CDR1 is MNHNS and CDR2 is SASEGT. CDR3 region: CASSPTGPGANVLTF. CDR3 sequence (DNA): TGTGCCAGCAGTCCGACAGGGCCTGGGGCCAACGTCCTGACTTTC.

The chain employs TRBV13 and TRBJ2-7; either TRBD1 or TRBD2 may supply D (5 bases each). Germline V CDR1 and CDR2: PRHDT, FYEKMQ (reference sequence). The CDR3 is 14 amino acids. V lost 6 bases to trimming and J lost 3 bases, with 15 bases between them. The CDR3 DNA reads TGTGCCAGCAGTAATAAGGGACGGCGCTACGAGCAGTACTTC. Translating it yields CASSNKGRRYEQYF.

This clonotype has ten or more counts. The chain joins TRBV5-1 to TRBJ2-7, with 8 nucleotides matching TRBD1. Losses at the gene ends were 0 bases for V and 4 bases for J; bases not matched to a gene: 3. Germline CDR1 and CDR2: SGHRS and YFSETQ. CDR3 length equals 14 residues. As DNA, the CDR3 is TGCGCCAGCAGCTTGGGGACAGGGATTTACGAGCAGTACTTC. It translates to CASSLGTGIYEQYF.

The table lists this clonotype with many counts. CDR3 in DNA: TGTGCCAGCAGTTTGGGCAGGGGGCAACACGAGCAGTACTTC. This translates into CASSLGRGQHEQYF. The J gene is TRBJ2-7, the V gene TRBV12-3 or TRBV12-4, with 8 bases identical to TRBD1. After removal of 3 bases from V and 5 bases from J, the junction contained 6 bases not matched to a gene. This CDR3 has 14 residues.

This clonotype was seen at least ten times. This rearrangement joins TRBV20-1 to TRBJ2-1, with 10 bases aligning to TRBD2. This CDR3 has 15 residues. Germline CDR1 DFQATT, CDR2 SNEGSKA (reference sequence). The CDR3 loop is CRPTSGIGLGNEQFF. CDR3 in DNA: TGCAGGCCCACTAGCGGGATTGGATTGGGAAATGAGCAGTTCTTC.

There are many counts of this clonotype. This chain joins TRBV7-9 and TRBJ1-2, with 8 bases that match TRBD1. This CDR3 is built from 16 residues. From germline, CDR1 is SEHNR and CDR2 FQNEAQ (reference sequence). After removal of 7 bases from V and 4 bases from J, the junction contained 14 bases not matched to a gene. The CDR3 region has the DNA TGTGCCAGCATCCAAAAGGACAGGGCTTTGCGCTATGGCTACACCTTC. It translates to CASIQKDRALRYGYTF.

This clonotype appeared many times. The chain is built from TRBV7-2 and TRBJ2-3; 9 bases map to TRBD2. The CDR3 extends over 16 amino acids. Germline-derived CDR1 and CDR2 are SGHTA and FQGNSA. After removal of 6 bases from V and 4 bases from J, the junction contained 11 bases not matched to a gene. CDR3 bases: TGTGCCAGCAGTGAAAGCCGTGGCGGGGGGGCAGATACGCAGTATTTT. Amino acids: CASSESRGGGADTQYF.

Ten or more counts support this clonotype. The rearrangement joins TRBV27 to TRBJ2-6; no clear D. The germline V gene encodes CDR1 MNHEY and CDR2 SMNVEV (reference sequence). Trimming cost V 3 bases and J 0 bases, with 6 bases left between them. The CDR3 totals 15 residues. The CDR3 reads CASSLTRSGANVLTF. CDR3 bases: TGTGCCAGCAGTTTGACACGCTCTGGGGCCAACGTCCTGACTTTC.

This clonotype has ten or more counts. The chain couples TRBV5-6 to TRBJ1-1, with D hard to call. V shed 4 bases and J shed 1 base, with 11 bases lying between them. Germline V lookup: CDR1 SGHDT, CDR2 YYEEEE. The CDR3 covers 14 residues. The chain's CDR3 is CASSTVPGNTEAFF. The CDR3 DNA sequence: TGTGCCAGCAGCACCGTCCCGGGGAACACTGAAGCTTTCTTT. The full variable domain, completed using reference TRBV5-6 and TRBJ1-1, is DAGVTQSPTHLIKTRGQQVTLRCSPKSGHDTVSWYQQALGQGPQFIFQYYEEEERQRGNFPDRFSGHQFPNYSSELNVNALLLGDSALYLCASSTVPGNTEAFFGQGTRLTVV.

This clonotype was seen many times. V usage is TRBV27 and J usage is TRBJ2-3; 8 bases are a match to TRBD2. The CDR3 loop spans 14 amino acids. Germline V CDR1 and CDR2: MNHEY, SMNVEV (reference sequence). The V and J ends lost 7 bases and 1 base, in that order; junction bases with no gene match: 4. The CDR3 nucleotides are TGTGCCAGCAACTCAGCGGGGGGCACAGATACGCAGTATTTT. Protein: CASNSAGGTDTQYF.

This clonotype has at least ten counts. The rearrangement uses TRBV10-3 and TRBJ1-5; D gene ambiguous. Trimming removed 4 bases from V and 4 bases from J, with 8 bases in between. The CDR3 consists of 13 residues. Germline CDR1 is ENHRY and CDR2 is SYGVKD. As DNA, the CDR3 is TGTGCCATCAGTGCCCCGGGGAATCAGCCCCAGCATTTT. Its translation: CAISAPGNQPQHF.

Ten or more counts support this clonotype. This sequence joins TRBV12-3 or TRBV12-4 and TRBJ1-1, with D unclear. The CDR3 has 13 residues. V lost 4 bases, J lost 0 bases, and 6 bases lay in between. The CDR3 region is CASSWRVNTEAFF. CDR3 bases: TGTGCCAGCAGTTGGAGGGTGAACACTGAAGCTTTCTTT.

This clonotype was recorded at least ten times. The chain uses TRBV5-1 and TRBJ2-3; 7 bases line up with TRBD2. V was pared by 2 bases and J by 0 bases, with 3 bases of the junction left unmatched. The germline gives CDR1 SGHRS, CDR2 YFSETQ. The CDR3 covers 15 residues. The chain's CDR3 is CASSFSGASTDTQYF. Written as DNA, the CDR3 is TGCGCCAGCAGCTTCAGCGGGGCTAGCACAGATACGCAGTATTTT.

V is TRBV5-4 and J is TRBJ2-7; no reliable D call. Trimming shortened V by 7 bases and J by 2 bases, and 10 bases separated the two germline ends. This CDR3 has 12 residues. Germline V CDR1 and CDR2: SGHNT, YYREEE (reference sequence). The CDR3 DNA sequence: TGTGCCAGCGGCTCTAGGCCCTACGAGCAGTACTTC. Translating gives CASGSRPYEQYF.